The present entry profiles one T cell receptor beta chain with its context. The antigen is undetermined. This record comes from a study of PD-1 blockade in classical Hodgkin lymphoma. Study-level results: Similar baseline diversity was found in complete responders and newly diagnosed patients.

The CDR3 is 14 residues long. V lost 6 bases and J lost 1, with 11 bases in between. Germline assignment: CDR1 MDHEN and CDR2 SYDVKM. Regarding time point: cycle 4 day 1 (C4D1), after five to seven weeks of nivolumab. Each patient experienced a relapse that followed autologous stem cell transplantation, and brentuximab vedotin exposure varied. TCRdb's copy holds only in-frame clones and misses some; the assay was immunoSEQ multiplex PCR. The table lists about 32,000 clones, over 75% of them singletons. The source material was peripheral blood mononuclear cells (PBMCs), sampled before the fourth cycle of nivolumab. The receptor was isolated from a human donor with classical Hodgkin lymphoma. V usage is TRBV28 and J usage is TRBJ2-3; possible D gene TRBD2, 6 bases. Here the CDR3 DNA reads TGTGCCAGCAGACCATGGGGGGGCACAGATACGCAGTATTTT. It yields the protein CASRPWGGTDTQYF. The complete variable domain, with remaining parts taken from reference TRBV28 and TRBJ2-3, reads DVKVTQSSRYLVKRTGEKVFLECVQDMDHENMFWYRQDPGLGLRLIYFSYDVKMKEKGDIPEGYSVSREKKERFSLILESASTNQTSMYLCASRPWGGTDTQYFGPGTRLTVL.